The rows below give T cell receptor beta chains drawn from one sample of a study of siplizumab effects on memory and regulatory T cells. The data were produced by immunoSEQ multiplex PCR, yet TCRdb's version contains in-frame clones alone and is incomplete. The sample lists about 100,000 clones; over 90% were seen once. The sequenced sample consisted of non-Treg CD4+ T cells sorted from blood. The receptors stem from a human donor in good health. The CDR3 runs from the conserved cysteine through the conserved F or W. A D gene is named only where the DNA matches it firmly. Where a row states a size, it is once, few, many or the class of an expanded clone; other rows omit it.

CASSLGGNTEAFF TGCGCCAGCAGCTTGGGAGGGAACACTGAAGCTTTCTTT TRBV5-1 . TRBJ1-1 .
CASMENYGAGELFF TGCGCCAGTATGGAGAACTACGGGGCCGGGGAGCTGTTTTTT TRBV10-1 . TRBJ2-2 .
CASSGGTGGVPSGANVLTF TGTGCCAGCAGCGGCGGGACAGGGGGTGTTCCGTCTGGGGCCAACGTCCTGACTTTC TRBV5-6 once TRBJ2-6 TRBD1
CASSHPGGDLSNEQFF TGTGCCAGTAGCCACCCGGGCGGGGACCTTTCCAATGAGCAGTTCTTC TRBV19 . TRBJ2-1 .
CASSPGLAGLVALNTGELFF TGTGCCAGCAGCCCAGGACTAGCGGGACTAGTCGCCTTGAACACCGGGGAGCTGTTTTTT TRBV14 . TRBJ2-2 TRBD2
CASSYDRGLYF TGTGCCAGTAGCTACGACAGGGGGCTGTACTTC TRBV19 . TRBJ2-7 TRBD1
CASSGSGLSTDTQYF TGTGCCAGTAGTGGGTCAGGACTTAGCACAGATACGCAGTATTTT TRBV19 . TRBJ2-3 .
CSARAYDGLNF TGCAGTGCTAGAGCCTATGACGGCCTGAATTTC TRBV20-1 . TRBJ2-7 .
CAGRSMIAGEQYF TGTGCCGGAAGATCGATGATAGCGGGAGAGCAGTACTTC TRBV2 . TRBJ2-7 TRBD2
CASSIRWREGGGELFF TGTGCCAGTAGTATCAGATGGCGGGAAGGGGGCGGGGAGCTGTTTTTT TRBV19 . TRBJ2-2 .
CASSRAPNTQYF TGTGCCAGCAGTCGGGCCCCCAATACGCAGTATTTT TRBV27 . TRBJ2-3 .
CASKSLGRDRVTEQYF TGCGCCAGCAAGTCTTTAGGCCGGGACAGGGTTACCGAGCAGTACTTC TRBV10-2 . TRBJ2-7 TRBD1
CASSIDHTPLGNTIYF TGTGCCAGTAGTATAGACCACACTCCTCTTGGGAACACCATATATTTT TRBV19 . TRBJ1-3 .
CASSLDRGPTLGNTIYF TGCGCCAGCAGCTTAGATCGGGGGCCGACCCTGGGAAACACCATATATTTT TRBV5-1 . TRBJ1-3 .
CASKGGHNGYTF TGTGCCAGCAAGGGGGGACATAATGGCTACACCTTC TRBV25-1 . TRBJ1-2 .
CASSGGDLRETQYF TGCGCCAGCAGCGGAGGGGATCTGCGAGAGACCCAGTACTTC TRBV5-1 . TRBJ2-5 .
CASSRDILMNTEAFF TGTGCCAGCAGCCGGGACATCCTAATGAACACTGAAGCTTTCTTT TRBV5-5 . TRBJ1-1 .
CASSSGTNTGELFF TGTGCCAGCAGCTCCGGGACAAACACCGGGGAGCTGTTTTTT TRBV2 . TRBJ2-2 .
CASSTGAGNTIYF TGTGCCAGCAGCACAGGGGCTGGAAACACCATATATTTT TRBV7-3 once TRBJ1-3 TRBD1
CASSSTSGSPYEQYF TGTGCCAGCAGCTCTACTAGCGGGAGCCCCTACGAGCAGTACTTC TRBV5-5 . TRBJ2-7 TRBD2
CAWSRDRDTEAFF TGTGCCTGGAGCAGGGACAGGGACACTGAAGCTTTCTTT TRBV30 . TRBJ1-1 TRBD1
CVSARQGAIVADTQYF TGTGTCAGCGCGCGCCAGGGGGCGATAGTAGCAGATACGCAGTATTTT TRBV2 . TRBJ2-3 TRBD1
CASSTNLRRLAGVFRETQYF TGTGCCAGCAGCACAAACCTTCGTCGACTAGCGGGAGTGTTTAGGGAGACCCAGTACTTC TRBV7-8 once TRBJ2-5 TRBD2
CASSMLGVTGELFF TGTGCCAGTAGTATGTTAGGGGTCACCGGGGAGCTGTTTTTT TRBV19 . TRBJ2-2 .
CAISLQGAAEAFF TGTGCCATCAGTCTTCAGGGGGCAGCTGAAGCTTTCTTT TRBV10-3 . TRBJ1-1 TRBD1
CASSFAAAVTGELFF TGTGCCAGCAGTTTTGCGGCTGCCGTCACCGGGGAGCTGTTTTTT TRBV28 . TRBJ2-2 .
CASSLGGGGYSNQPQHF TGTGCCAGCAGCTTAGGGGGAGGGGGATATAGCAATCAGCCCCAGCATTTT TRBV11-3 . TRBJ1-5 .
CASSQVDRDTGELFF TGTGCCAGCAGCCAAGTGGACAGGGATACCGGGGAGCTGTTTTTT TRBV4-2 . TRBJ2-2 TRBD1
CASSRDRGRAGYTF TGTGCCAGCAGTAGAGACAGGGGGCGGGCAGGCTACACCTTC TRBV6-5 . TRBJ1-2 TRBD1
CASSKGLAGDDEQFF TGTGCCAGTAGTAAGGGACTAGCGGGAGATGATGAGCAGTTCTTC TRBV19 . TRBJ2-1 TRBD2
CASRKWEVVEQFF TGTGCCAGCAGGAAGTGGGAGGTGGTAGAGCAGTTCTTC TRBV21-1 . TRBJ2-1 .
CASSKVSRTGGAPYEQYF TGTGCCAGCAGCAAAGTTTCACGGACAGGGGGCGCCCCCTACGAGCAGTACTTC TRBV21-1 . TRBJ2-7 .